Presented here are 5 T cell receptor beta chains from one specimen sequenced in a study. TCRdb re-derived calls from the 5' RACE reads in MiXCR, one entry per CDR3 protein. Altogether over 50,000 distinct CDR3 sequences are present, around 24% being singletons, with the ten largest covering 3.2%. Sample: tumor-infiltrating naive CD4+ T cells sorted from the breast tumor. Subset reported: naive CD4+ T cells, CD4+CD45RA+CD25-. The origin of the receptors is a female donor with breast cancer.

This clonotype has a count of ten or more. This chain links TRBV6-5 with TRBJ2-7, with D possibly matching TRBD1 (6 bases). Germline values: CDR1 MNHEY, CDR2 SVGAGI. The ends were cut back, 6 bases at V and 5 bases at J, with 11 bases in the middle. The CDR3 length is 12 residues. The CDR3 DNA reads TGTGCCAGCAGAAACAGGGAAAACGAGCAGTACTTC. Its protein product is CASRNRENEQYF.

The gene calls are TRBV7-8 and TRBJ2-5; 7 bases align to TRBD2. This CDR3 has 14 amino acids. Germline V gives CDR1 SGHVS, CDR2 FQNEAQ. V lost 4 bases to trimming and J lost 2 bases; unmatched junction nucleotides: 4. Here the CDR3 DNA reads TGTGCCAGCAGCTCTCAGCGGGGTCAAGAGACCCAGTACTTC. It translates to CASSSQRGQETQYF.

The chain has TRBV12-3 or TRBV12-4 and TRBJ2-1; 15 bases align to TRBD2. V was clipped by 4 bases and J by 8 bases; unmatched bases: 6. The CDR3 has 16 residues. CDR3 sequence: CASSSGLAGGRYEQFF. For the CDR3, the DNA is TGTGCCAGCAGTTCCGGACTAGCGGGGGGGAGGTATGAGCAGTTCTTC.

This chain links TRBV7-9 with TRBJ1-4, with TRBD1 as a possible D gene (5 bases). Trimming removed 4 bases at V and 8 bases at J, with 20 bases between. Germline V CDR1 and CDR2: SEHNR, FQNEAQ (reference sequence). CDR3 length: 16 residues. CDR3 sequence reads: CASSWGGLEEMEKLFF. The CDR3 DNA reads TGTGCCAGCAGCTGGGGGGGACTGGAGGAAATGGAAAAACTGTTTTTT. The whole variable domain, filled in from reference TRBV7-9 and TRBJ1-4, reads DTGVSQNPRHKITKRGQNVTFRCDPISEHNRLYWYRQTLGQGPEFLTYFQNEAQLEKSRLLSDRFSAERPKGSFSTLEIQRTEQGDSAMYLCASSWGGLEEMEKLFFGSGTQLSVL.

In its sample, this clonotype was seen a few times. This chain connects TRBV5-1 to TRBJ1-1; 7 bases line up with TRBD1. The J segment lost 1 base and the V segment lost 9 bases, leaving 15 bases of the junction unmatched. This CDR3 comprises 16 residues. Looked up from germline, CDR1 is SGHRS and CDR2 is YFSETQ. The chain's CDR3 is CATCPGTELENTEAFF. CDR3 DNA sequence: TGCGCCACCTGTCCCGGGACAGAGTTGGAGAACACTGAAGCTTTCTTT.